This entry features one T cell receptor (beta chain) sequence. Its antigen is not identified. This record comes from a study of cytomegalovirus exposure and HLA in healthy donors. The study, taken as a whole, reports: The authors later linked a missense DCLRE1C variant to TCR beta V- and J-gene trimming. Both high specificity and high sensitivity reportedly marked the classifier's diagnosis of cytomegalovirus status. In a later analysis, HLA-C alleles had the fewest associated TCRs, DRB1 alleles the most.

The PCR had 60 Vbeta and 13 Jbeta primers. Sequenced by immunoSEQ multiplex PCR; TCRdb stores in-frame clones only, minus some. The data hold approximately 110,000 clones, with 70% to 75% observed a single time. This CDR3 region has 15 residues. The V segment lost 5 bases and the J segment 4 bases; nucleotides outside the gene matches: 8. Germline assignment: CDR1 LNHDA and CDR2 SQIVND (reference sequence). Everyone who donated was a healthy bone marrow donor. The sequenced sample consisted of PBMCs. This chain joins TRBV19 and TRBJ2-4; 7 positions match TRBD2. This receptor was obtained from a woman between 40 and 50 years old in good health and CMV-seronegative. CDR3 region: CASSARTSRKNIQYF. CDR3 nucleotides: TGTGCCAGTAGTGCCCGGACTAGTAGGAAAAACATTCAGTACTTC.